This T cell receptor beta chain was sequenced during a study of blood T cell repertoires in COVID-19. The overall study: Both acute and convalescent COVID-19 samples were obtained from the United States, Italy and Spain.

The CDR3 spans 15 residues. As handled by the study authors: Estimation of nucleated cell counts was performed using reference gene primer amplification. Produced via immunoSEQ multiplex PCR; TCRdb's table is partial and in-frame only. V and J calls and clone size are copied from that table; D and trimming were computed from the DNA. The sample lists some 280,000 clones, about 88% occurring once. The chain is built from TRBV21-1 and TRBJ2-7; no DNA check was done on the table's D call, TRBD2. TRBV21-1 is a documented pseudogene. The sample consisted of peripheral blood. The TCR was taken from a woman in her sixties or seventies with acute or convalescent COVID-19. The CDR3 DNA reads as TGTGCCAGCAGCCAGAACGGCCGGGACTCCTACGAGCAGTACTTC. Its protein is CASSQNGRDSYEQYF.